This T cell receptor beta chain was profiled in a study of T cell repertoires in cytomegalovirus infection (dated by TCRdb to the late 2010s). About the investigation overall: Recently identified HLA-C-restricted CMV epitopes, whose presentation resists viral immunomodulation, were targeted by peptide stimulations together with well-studied HLA-B-restricted epitopes. Because public TCR beta signatures pointed to carriage of CMV infection together with the matching HLA type, the HLA type of each donor mattered for the analysis.

The sample's treatment or condition label is to be understood as: in vitro stimulation with specific CMV peptide epitopes to enrich CMV-specific T cells. Broader findings and caveats from the paper: Carriers of CMV infection plus the relevant HLA type were discriminated by the cumulative frequency of public TCR beta family members in the study cohort and in an independent roughly 380-donor cohort. The ex vivo response was dominated by HLA-C-restricted CMV-specific TCR beta clonotypes, which also provided the single most frequent clonotype in two of eight donors.

The instrument was an Illumina HiSeq 1500. Clones were called with MiXCR by TCRdb after fastp trimmed the public reads at Q25, and only in-frame beta chains were retained. Identical CDR3 proteins give one entry, which carries the most common genes and DNA. This sample is represented by approximately 310,000 distinct CDR3 sequences; around a quarter of them were singletons. Jointly, the top ten make up less than 15% of the sample. V gives up 6 bases and J gives up 1 base, and the segment between their germline ends measures 15 bases. The CDR3 sequence holds 15 residues, the cysteine and phenylalanine included. The sequence is cut down to CDR3 DNA, 45 bases in frame from base 1. This clonotype came up a few times. Its recognized antigen is unknown. Base-call qualities are not available, and no considerably larger clone is one nucleotide away.

This receptor was identified in a human donor in good health (CMV status not recorded). Some clones in this sample may be carry-over from other donors' samples. The chain was built from TRBV12-3 or TRBV12-4 and TRBJ1-1; TRBD1 is a possible D gene, resting on 5 matching bases. The sample consisted of cultured PBMCs, taken from culture after CMV antigen stimulation. The CDR3 reads as follows: CASSQTIRGNTEAFF. The sequenced DNA: TGTGCCAGCAGCCAAACGATTAGGGGGAACACTGAAGCTTTCTTT.